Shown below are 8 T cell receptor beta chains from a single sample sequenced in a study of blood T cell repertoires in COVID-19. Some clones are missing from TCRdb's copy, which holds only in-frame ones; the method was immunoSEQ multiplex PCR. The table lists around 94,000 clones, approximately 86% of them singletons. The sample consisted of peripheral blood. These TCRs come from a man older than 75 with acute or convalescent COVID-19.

The CDR3 DNA is TGTGCCAGCAGTTTATCTCAGGGGAGGGGAACCGGGGAGCTGTTTTTT. It yields the protein CASSLSQGRGTGELFF. The rearrangement links TRBV28 to TRBJ2-2; D may be TRBD2 (7 bases). Germline values: CDR1 MDHEN, CDR2 SYDVKM. This CDR3 contains 16 residues. Trimming took off 1 base at V and 5 bases at J, with 14 bases between the two ends.

CDR3 in DNA: TGTGCCAGCAGTTCGAGACTAGAATATACGCAGTATTTT. Its protein product is CASSSRLEYTQYF. The rearrangement links TRBV6-2 or TRBV6-3 to TRBJ2-3; possibly TRBD2 for D (6 bases). The germline V gene encodes CDR1 MNHEY and CDR2 SVGEGT. V lost 4 bases and J lost 7, with 12 bases in between. CDR3 length: 13 amino acids.

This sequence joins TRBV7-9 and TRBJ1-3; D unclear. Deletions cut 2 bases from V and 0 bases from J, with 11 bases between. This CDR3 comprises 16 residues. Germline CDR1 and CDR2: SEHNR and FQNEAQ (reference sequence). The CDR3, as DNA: TGTGCCAGCAGCTTAAGGAGCGGGAGCTCTGGAAACACCATATATTTT. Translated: CASSLRSGSSGNTIYF.

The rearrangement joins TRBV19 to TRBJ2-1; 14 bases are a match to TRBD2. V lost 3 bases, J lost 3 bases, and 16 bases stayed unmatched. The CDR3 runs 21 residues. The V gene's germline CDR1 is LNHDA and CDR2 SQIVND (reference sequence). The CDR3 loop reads CASSMRGPGTSGSIVYNEQFF. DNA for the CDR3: TGTGCCAGTAGTATGAGAGGACCCGGGACTAGCGGGAGCATCGTCTACAATGAGCAGTTCTTC.

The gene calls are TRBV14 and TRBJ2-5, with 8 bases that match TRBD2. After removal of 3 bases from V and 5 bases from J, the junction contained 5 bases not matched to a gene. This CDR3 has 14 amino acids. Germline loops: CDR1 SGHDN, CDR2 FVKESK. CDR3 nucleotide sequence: TGTGCCAGCAGCCAGACTAGCGATGTGGAGACCCAGTACTTC. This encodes CASSQTSDVETQYF. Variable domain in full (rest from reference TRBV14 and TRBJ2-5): EAGVTQFPSHSVIEKGQTVTLRCDPISGHDNLYWYRRVMGKEIKFLLHFVKESKQDESGMPNNRFLAERTGGTYSTLKVQPAELEDSGVYFCASSQTSDVETQYFGPGTRLLVL.

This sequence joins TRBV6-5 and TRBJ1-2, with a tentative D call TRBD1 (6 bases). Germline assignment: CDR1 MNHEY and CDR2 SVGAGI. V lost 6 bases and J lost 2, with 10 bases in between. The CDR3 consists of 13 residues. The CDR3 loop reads CASRRTGNYGYTF. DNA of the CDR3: TGTGCCAGCAGACGAACAGGGAACTATGGCTACACCTTC.

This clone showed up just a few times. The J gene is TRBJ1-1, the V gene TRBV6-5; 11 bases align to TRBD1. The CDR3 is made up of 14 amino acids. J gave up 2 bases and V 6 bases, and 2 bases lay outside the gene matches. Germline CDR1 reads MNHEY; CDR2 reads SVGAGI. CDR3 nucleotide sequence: TGTGCCAGCAGGGACAGGGGGCTAAACACTGAAGCTTTCTTT. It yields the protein CASRDRGLNTEAFF.

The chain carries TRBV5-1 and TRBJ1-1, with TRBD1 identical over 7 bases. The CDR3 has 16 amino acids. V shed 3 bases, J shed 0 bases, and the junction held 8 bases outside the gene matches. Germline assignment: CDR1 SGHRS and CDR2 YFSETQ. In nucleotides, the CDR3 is TGCGCCAGCAGCTCCGGGGACAGCAACATGAACACTGAAGCTTTCTTT. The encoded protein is CASSSGDSNMNTEAFF.